This T cell receptor (beta chain) appears in the sequencing data of a study of CD8 T cells in ankylosing spondylitis. Study-wide findings and caveats: Clones linked with disease were CD8+ and fairly uncommon in the peripheral blood. Significant enrichment of disease-linked clones was reportedly seen in matched ankylosing spondylitis synovial fluid.

One entry per CDR3 protein, called by TCRdb with MiXCR from the 5' RACE reads. The repertoire holds 240,000 or so distinct CDR3 sequences, with roughly 8.6% as singletons. There are many counts of this clonotype. The antigen remains undetermined. This CDR3 is built from 11 residues. V gave up 3 bases and J gave up 11 bases, with 10 bases separating them. The germline gives CDR1 SEHNR, CDR2 FQNEAQ (reference sequence). This clonotype was sampled from a male donor with ankylosing spondylitis or in good health (not recorded which). The chain has TRBV7-9 and TRBJ1-1, with D possibly matching TRBD1 (5 bases). Sequenced input: blood, either unsorted or a sorted T cell fraction (not recorded which). CDR3 amino acids: CASSFLDNAFF. The CDR3 nucleotides read TGTGCCAGCAGCTTTCTGGACAACGCTTTCTTT.